This passage covers 11 T cell receptor beta chains from one sample sequenced in a study of blood T cell repertoires in COVID-19. Sequencing used immunoSEQ multiplex PCR; TCRdb keeps in-frame clones, though not all of them. The sample includes about 170,000 clones, 88% of them seen just once. The sample was peripheral blood. These receptors were taken from a man between 45 and 60 years old who had recovered from COVID-19.

The chain has TRBV19 and TRBJ2-2; 10 nucleotides line up with TRBD2. Germline V gives CDR1 LNHDA, CDR2 SQIVND (reference sequence). J was trimmed by 0 bases and V by 3 bases; bases with no gene match: 1. This CDR3 contains 16 residues. The CDR3 DNA reads TGTGCCAGTAGTATTACTAGCGGGGCGAACACCGGGGAGCTGTTTTTT. Translated: CASSITSGANTGELFF.

The chain employs TRBV11-2 and TRBJ1-1, with 7 bases matching TRBD1. J lost 0 bases, V lost 5 bases, and 6 bases had no gene match. The CDR3 sequence is 15 residues long. The V gene's germline CDR1 is SGHAT and CDR2 FQNNGV. CDR3 nucleotide sequence: TGTGCCAGCAGCCAACCGGGACAGTTGAACACTGAAGCTTTCTTT. Translated, it gives CASSQPGQLNTEAFF.

The chain carries TRBV19 and TRBJ1-1; 8 bases fit TRBD1. Germline lookup yields CDR1 LNHDA and CDR2 SQIVND (reference sequence). The V segment lost 6 bases and the J segment 5 bases; nucleotides outside the gene matches: 5. The CDR3 has 13 residues. The CDR3 sequence is CASSPRGLTEAFF. In nucleotides, the CDR3 is TGTGCCAGTAGCCCCAGGGGGCTAACTGAAGCTTTCTTT.

V is TRBV9 and J is TRBJ2-2; D might be TRBD1 (7 bases). Germline V CDR1 and CDR2: SGDLS, YYNGEE. This CDR3 has 16 residues. V dropped 2 bases and J dropped 5 bases, with 16 bases sitting between them. This CDR3 reads CASSVEQGGRTGELFF. The CDR3 region has the DNA TGTGCCAGCAGCGTGGAGCAGGGGGGAAGGACCGGGGAGCTGTTTTTT.

The chain employs TRBV27 and TRBJ1-4, with 7 bases identical to TRBD1. V lost 4 bases, J lost 8 bases, and 10 bases stayed unmatched. There are 15 residues in the CDR3. The germline CDR1 and CDR2 sequences are MNHEY and SMNVEV (reference sequence). The DNA of the CDR3 is TGTGCCAGCAGTTCAGTAGGGACAGTCGGGGAAAAACTGTTTTTT. This translates into CASSSVGTVGEKLFF.

The chain is built from TRBV6-2 or TRBV6-3 and TRBJ2-3, with D unresolved. The germline V gene encodes CDR1 MNHEY and CDR2 SVGEGT. Trimming took off 0 bases at V and 6 bases at J, with 10 bases between the two ends. CDR3 length: 14 residues. CDR3 in amino acids: CASSYSYLSDTQYF. CDR3 coding DNA: TGTGCCAGCAGTTACTCGTACTTGTCCGATACGCAGTATTTT.

V and J are TRBV24-1 and TRBJ1-1; TRBD1 might be the D (5 bases). Germline lookup yields CDR1 KGHDR and CDR2 SFDVKD. Trimming took off 5 bases at V and 3 bases at J, with 15 bases between the two ends. CDR3 length: 15 residues. Here the CDR3 DNA reads TGTGCCACCAGTGTAAAAGGGGTACGCGACACTGAAGCTTTCTTT. It translates to CATSVKGVRDTEAFF.

This clone was found once. The rearrangement links TRBV6-5 to TRBJ1-1; D gene uncertain. CDR1 and CDR2 (germline): MNHEY, SVGAGI. The CDR3 covers 15 residues. V shed 5 bases and J shed 0 bases, with 13 bases lying between them. The CDR3 reads CASSRAGRVNTEAFF. The DNA of the CDR3 is TGTGCCAGCAGTCGGGCGGGTCGGGTGAACACTGAAGCTTTCTTT.

This CDR3 is CARSGRDRKSNYGYTF. The CDR3 DNA reads as TGTGCCAGAAGCGGCCGGGACAGGAAATCTAACTATGGCTACACCTTC. The rearrangement links TRBV5-3 to TRBJ1-2; 8 bases fit TRBD1. TRBV5-3 is an ORF; its function is uncertain. V shed 4 bases and J 0 bases; nucleotides not matched to a gene: 8. The CDR3 is made up of 16 amino acids.

This clone was counted a few times. DNA of the CDR3: TGTGCCAGCAGCCCGGGACAGGGGGTGTACGAGCAGTACTTC. Its translation: CASSPGQGVYEQYF. The chain is built from TRBV5-4 and TRBJ2-7; 11 nucleotides agree with TRBD1. The CDR3 extends over 14 amino acids. Per the germline V gene, CDR1 is SGHNT and CDR2 is YYREEE (reference sequence). V trimming: 4 bases; J trimming: 4 bases; junction bases outside the gene matches: 4.

The chain has TRBV28 and TRBJ2-1; 8 nucleotides align to TRBD1. The V gene end was trimmed by 11 bases and the J gene end by 8 bases; junction bases not matched to a gene: 17. The germline V gene has CDR1 MDHEN and CDR2 SYDVKM. The CDR3 has 15 residues. The CDR3 nucleotides are TGTGCCGGGTCCTCCTCAGGGGGCGTAGGGCATGAGCAGTTCTTC. It translates to CAGSSSGGVGHEQFF. The entire variable domain, with the rest obtained from reference TRBV28 and TRBJ2-1, is as follows: DVKVTQSSRYLVKRTGEKVFLECVQDMDHENMFWYRQDPGLGLRLIYFSYDVKMKEKGDIPEGYSVSREKKERFSLILESASTNQTSMYLCAGSSSGGVGHEQFFGPGTRLTVL.